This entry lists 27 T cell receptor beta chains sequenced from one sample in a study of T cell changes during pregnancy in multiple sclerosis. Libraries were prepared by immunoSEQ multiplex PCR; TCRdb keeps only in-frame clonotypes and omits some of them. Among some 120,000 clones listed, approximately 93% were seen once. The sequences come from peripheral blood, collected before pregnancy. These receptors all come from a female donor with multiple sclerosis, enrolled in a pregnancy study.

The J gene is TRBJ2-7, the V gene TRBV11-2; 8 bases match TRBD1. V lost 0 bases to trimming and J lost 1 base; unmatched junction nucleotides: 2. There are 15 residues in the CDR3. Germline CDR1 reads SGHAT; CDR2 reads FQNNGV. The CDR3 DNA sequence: TGTGCCAGCAGCTTAGAACAGGGGGTATCCTACGAGCAGTACTTC. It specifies CASSLEQGVSYEQYF.

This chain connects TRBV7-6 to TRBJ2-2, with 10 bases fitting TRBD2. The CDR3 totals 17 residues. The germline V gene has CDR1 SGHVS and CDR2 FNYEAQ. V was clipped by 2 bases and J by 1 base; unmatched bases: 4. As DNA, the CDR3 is TGTGCCAGCAGCTTACCTGGACTAGCGGAGAACACCGGGGAGCTGTTTTTT. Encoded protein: CASSLPGLAENTGELFF.

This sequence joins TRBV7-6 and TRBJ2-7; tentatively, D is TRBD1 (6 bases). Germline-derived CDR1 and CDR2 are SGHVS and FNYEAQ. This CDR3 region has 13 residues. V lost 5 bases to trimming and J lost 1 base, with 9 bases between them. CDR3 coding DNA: TGTGCCAGCAGCCCGGACAGTTCCTACGAGCAGTACTTC. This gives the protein CASSPDSSYEQYF.

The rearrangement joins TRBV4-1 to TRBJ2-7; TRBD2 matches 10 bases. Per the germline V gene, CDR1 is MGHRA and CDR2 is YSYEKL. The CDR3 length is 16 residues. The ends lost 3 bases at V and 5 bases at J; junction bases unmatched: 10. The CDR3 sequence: CASSHGGTSAFDEQYF. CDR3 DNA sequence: TGCGCCAGCAGCCACGGCGGGACTAGCGCGTTCGACGAGCAGTACTTC.

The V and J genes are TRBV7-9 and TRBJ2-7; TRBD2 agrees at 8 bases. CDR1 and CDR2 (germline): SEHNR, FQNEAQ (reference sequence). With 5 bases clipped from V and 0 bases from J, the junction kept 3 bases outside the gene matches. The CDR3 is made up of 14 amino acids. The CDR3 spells CASSQGLASYEQYF. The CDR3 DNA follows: TGTGCCAGCAGCCAAGGACTAGCCTCCTACGAGCAGTACTTC.

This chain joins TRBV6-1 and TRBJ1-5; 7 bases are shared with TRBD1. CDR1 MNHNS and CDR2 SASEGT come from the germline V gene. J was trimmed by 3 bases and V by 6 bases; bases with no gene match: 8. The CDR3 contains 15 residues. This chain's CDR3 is CASSVTGDPNQPQHF. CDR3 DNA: TGTGCCAGCAGCGTTACAGGGGATCCCAATCAGCCCCAGCATTTT.

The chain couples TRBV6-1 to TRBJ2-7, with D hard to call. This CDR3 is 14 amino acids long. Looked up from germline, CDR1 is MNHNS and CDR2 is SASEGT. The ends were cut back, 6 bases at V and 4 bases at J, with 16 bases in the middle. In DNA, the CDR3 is TGTGCCAGCAGCCGCGGCTGGTCCGTATACGAGCAGTACTTC. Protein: CASSRGWSVYEQYF.

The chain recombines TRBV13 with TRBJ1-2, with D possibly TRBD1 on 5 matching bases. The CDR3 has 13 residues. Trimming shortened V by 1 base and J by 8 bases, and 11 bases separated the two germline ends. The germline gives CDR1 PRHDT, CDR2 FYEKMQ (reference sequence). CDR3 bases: TGTGCCAGCAGCTTAGTCCAGGGTGGGGGCTACACCTTC. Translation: CASSLVQGGGYTF.

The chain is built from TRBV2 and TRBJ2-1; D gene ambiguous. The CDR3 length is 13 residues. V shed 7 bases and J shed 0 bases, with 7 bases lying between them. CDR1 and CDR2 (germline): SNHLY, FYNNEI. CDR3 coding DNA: TGTGCCAGCACAATACTCTCCTACAATGAGCAGTTCTTC. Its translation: CASTILSYNEQFF. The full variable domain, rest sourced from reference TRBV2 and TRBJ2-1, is EPEVTQTPSHQVTQMGQEVILRCVPISNHLYFYWYRQILGQKVEFLVSFYNNEISEKSEIFDDQFSVERPDGSNFTLKIRSTKLEDSAMYFCASTILSYNEQFFGPGTRLTVL.

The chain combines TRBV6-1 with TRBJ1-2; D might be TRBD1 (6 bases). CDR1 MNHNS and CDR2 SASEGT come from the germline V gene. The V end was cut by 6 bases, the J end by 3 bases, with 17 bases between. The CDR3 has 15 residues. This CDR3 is CASSASRDTHYGYTF. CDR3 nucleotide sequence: TGTGCCAGCAGCGCGTCCCGGGACACCCACTATGGCTACACCTTC.

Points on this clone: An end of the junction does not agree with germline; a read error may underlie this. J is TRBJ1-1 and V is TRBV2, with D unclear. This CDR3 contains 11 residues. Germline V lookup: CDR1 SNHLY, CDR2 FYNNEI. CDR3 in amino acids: CATSTGTEAFF. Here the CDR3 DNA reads TGTGCCACCAGTACGGGCACTGAAGCTTTCTTT.

CDR3 in amino acids: CATSRDGGGIDTQYF. In nucleotides, the CDR3 is TGTGCCACCAGCAGAGATGGGGGAGGAATAGATACGCAGTATTTT. V is TRBV15 and J is TRBJ2-3; TRBD2 is a possible D gene (6 bases). Germline V gives CDR1 LNHNV, CDR2 YYDKDF (reference sequence). V shed 0 bases and J shed 5 bases, with 12 bases lying between them. The CDR3 covers 15 residues.

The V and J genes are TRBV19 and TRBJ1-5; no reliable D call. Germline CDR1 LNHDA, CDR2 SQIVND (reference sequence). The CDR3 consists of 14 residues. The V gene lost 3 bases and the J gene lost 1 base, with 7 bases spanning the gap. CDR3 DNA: TGTGCCAGTAGTATGGGCAGAAGCAATCAGCCCCAGCATTTT. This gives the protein CASSMGRSNQPQHF.

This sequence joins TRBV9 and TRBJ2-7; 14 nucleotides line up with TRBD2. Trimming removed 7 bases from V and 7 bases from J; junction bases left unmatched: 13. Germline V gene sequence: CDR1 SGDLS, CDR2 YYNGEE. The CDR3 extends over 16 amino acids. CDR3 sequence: CASGPETSGRVGEQYF. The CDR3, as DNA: TGTGCCAGCGGACCAGAGACTAGCGGGAGGGTGGGTGAGCAGTACTTC.

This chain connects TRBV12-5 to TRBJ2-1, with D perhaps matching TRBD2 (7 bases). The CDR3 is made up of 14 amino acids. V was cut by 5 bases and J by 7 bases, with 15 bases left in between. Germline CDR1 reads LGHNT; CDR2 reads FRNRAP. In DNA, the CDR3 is TGTGCTAGTGGTCTATCGGGGGGCGCGAATGAGCAGTTCTTC. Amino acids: CASGLSGGANEQFF.

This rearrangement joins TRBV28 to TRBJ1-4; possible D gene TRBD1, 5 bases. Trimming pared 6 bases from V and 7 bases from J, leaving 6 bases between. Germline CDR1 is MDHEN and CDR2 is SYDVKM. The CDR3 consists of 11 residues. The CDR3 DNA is TGTGCCAGCAGCGACAGTGAAAAACTGTTTTTT. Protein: CASSDSEKLFF.

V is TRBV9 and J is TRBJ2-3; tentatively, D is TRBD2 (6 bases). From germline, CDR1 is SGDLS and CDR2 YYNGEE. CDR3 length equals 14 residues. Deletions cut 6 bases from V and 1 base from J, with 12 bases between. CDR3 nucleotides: TGTGCCAGCACCCCCACGGGGGGCACAGATACGCAGTATTTT. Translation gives CASTPTGGTDTQYF.

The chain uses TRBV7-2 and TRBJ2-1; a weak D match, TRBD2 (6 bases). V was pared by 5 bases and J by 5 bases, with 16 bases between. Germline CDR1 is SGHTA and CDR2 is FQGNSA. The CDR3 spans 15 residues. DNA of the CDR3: TGTGCCAGCAGCCTAGTCCTAGCGCGAAACAATGAGCAGTTCTTC. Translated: CASSLVLARNNEQFF.

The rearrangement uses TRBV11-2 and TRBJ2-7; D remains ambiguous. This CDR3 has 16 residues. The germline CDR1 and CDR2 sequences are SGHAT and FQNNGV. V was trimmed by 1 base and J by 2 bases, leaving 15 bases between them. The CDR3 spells CASSLGFRQVTYEQYF. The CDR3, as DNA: TGTGCCAGCAGCTTAGGGTTTCGGCAGGTTACCTACGAGCAGTACTTC.

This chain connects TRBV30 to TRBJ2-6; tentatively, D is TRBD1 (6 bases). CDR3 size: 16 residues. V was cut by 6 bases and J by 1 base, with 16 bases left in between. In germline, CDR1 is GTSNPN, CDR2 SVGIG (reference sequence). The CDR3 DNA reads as TGTGCCTGCCTCAGGGGCAAGCCGTCTGGGGCCAACGTCCTGACTTTC. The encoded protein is CACLRGKPSGANVLTF.

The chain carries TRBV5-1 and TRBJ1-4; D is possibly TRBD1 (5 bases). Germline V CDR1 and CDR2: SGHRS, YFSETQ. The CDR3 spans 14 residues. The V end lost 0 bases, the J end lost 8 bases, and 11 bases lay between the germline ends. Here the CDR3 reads CASSLAGGQEKLFF. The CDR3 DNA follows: TGCGCCAGCAGCTTGGCGGGGGGTCAGGAAAAACTGTTTTTT.

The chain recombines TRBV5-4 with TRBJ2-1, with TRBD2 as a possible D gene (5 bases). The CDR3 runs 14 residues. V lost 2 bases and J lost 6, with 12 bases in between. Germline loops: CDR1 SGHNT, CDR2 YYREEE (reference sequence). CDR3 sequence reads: CASSLEFAGNEQFF. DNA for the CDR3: TGTGCCAGCAGCTTAGAGTTTGCGGGCAATGAGCAGTTCTTC. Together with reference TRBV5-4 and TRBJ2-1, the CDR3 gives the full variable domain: ETGVTQSPTHLIKTRGQQVTLRCSSQSGHNTVSWYQQALGQGPQFIFQYYREEENGRGNFPPRFSGLQFPNYSSELNVNALELDDSALYLCASSLEFAGNEQFFGPGTRLTVL.

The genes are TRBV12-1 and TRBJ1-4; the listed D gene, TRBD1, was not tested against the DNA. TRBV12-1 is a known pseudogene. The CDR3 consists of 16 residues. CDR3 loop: CASSLDRGTTNEKLFF. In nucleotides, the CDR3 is TGTGCCAGCAGCCTGGACAGGGGAACAACTAATGAAAAACTGTTTTTT.

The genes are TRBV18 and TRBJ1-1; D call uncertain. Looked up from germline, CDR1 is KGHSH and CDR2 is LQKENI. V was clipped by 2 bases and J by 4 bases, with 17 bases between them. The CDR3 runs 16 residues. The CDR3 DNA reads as TGTGCCAGCTCACCAGGTCTCCTGGTTGCGAGCACTGAAGCTTTCTTT. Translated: CASSPGLLVASTEAFF.

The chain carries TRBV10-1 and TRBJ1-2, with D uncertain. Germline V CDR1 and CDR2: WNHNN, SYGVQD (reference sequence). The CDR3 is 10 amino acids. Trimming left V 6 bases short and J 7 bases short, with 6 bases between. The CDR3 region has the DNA TGCGCCAGCAGAGCTAGTGGCTACACCTTC. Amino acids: CASRASGYTF.

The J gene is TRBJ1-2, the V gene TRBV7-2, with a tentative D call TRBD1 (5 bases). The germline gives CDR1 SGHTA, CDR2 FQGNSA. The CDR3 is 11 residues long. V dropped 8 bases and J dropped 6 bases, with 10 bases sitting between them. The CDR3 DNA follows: TGTGCCAGCTTATCGACAGATGGCTACACCTTC. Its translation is CASLSTDGYTF.

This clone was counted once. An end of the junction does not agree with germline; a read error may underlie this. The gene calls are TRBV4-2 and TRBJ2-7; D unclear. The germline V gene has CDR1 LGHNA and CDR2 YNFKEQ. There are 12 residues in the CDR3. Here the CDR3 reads CASSQDGYGQYF. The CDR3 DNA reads TGTGCCAGCAGCCAAGATGGTTACGGGCAGTACTTC.